This T cell receptor (beta chain) was profiled in a study of CD8+ T cells in alopecia areata. Study outcomes and limitations: Higher clonality was seen in lesional scalp than in normal scalp, especially in alopecia totalis/universalis. Between patients, shared TCR sequences were less clear than in mice. This was possibly due in part to HLA diversity in the patient population.

Only one count was recorded for this clone. Its antigen is currently unknown. Researchers picked out CD4+ and CD8+ T cells from PBMCs by sorting. Extracted from the samples, RNA was reverse transcribed into cDNA to serve as the sequencing template. The assay was immunoSEQ multiplex PCR, and TCRdb's table has in-frame clones only and misses some. Found here are 95,000 to 110,000 clones, around three fifths of them singletons; the top ten hold around 9%. This TCR derives from a human donor in good health. Material for sequencing was CD4+ T cells sorted from blood.

CDR3 in DNA: TGTGCCAGCAGGCGGGACAGGGTCGGTCGCGAAACCTTC. Amino acids: CASRRDRVGRETF. J is TRBJ1-2 and V is TRBV28, with TRBD1 matching 9 bases. Germline values: CDR1 MDHEN, CDR2 SYDVKM. This CDR3 contains 13 residues. The V gene end was trimmed by 6 bases and the J gene end by 14 bases; junction bases not matched to a gene: 13.